A single sample gave rise to the 15 T cell receptor beta chains below, sequenced in a study of T cell repertoires in cytomegalovirus infection. Their antigens are not known. TCRdb reanalysed the reads using MiXCR and keeps one entry per CDR3 protein. The repertoire holds 200,000 to 250,000 distinct CDR3 sequences, with 38% as singletons. This specimen was CD8+ T cells from cultured PBMCs, taken from culture after CMV antigen stimulation. These receptors came from a human donor in good health (CMV status not recorded). Some clones in this sample may be carry-over from other donors' samples.

This clonotype was seen a handful of times. The gene calls are TRBV19 and TRBJ1-2; D uncertain. This CDR3 has 8 amino acids. The V and J ends lost 9 bases and 8 bases respectively, with 4 bases between them. CDR1 is LNHDA, CDR2 SQIVND, per germline (reference sequence). CDR3 bases: TGTGCCAGCGGAGGCTACACCTTC. Encoded protein: CASGGYTF.

This rearrangement joins TRBV3-1 to TRBJ2-2, with D possibly matching TRBD2 (5 bases). The V end was cut by 4 bases, the J end by 7 bases, with 13 bases between. The V gene's germline CDR1 is LGHDT and CDR2 YNNKEL (reference sequence). The CDR3 has 14 residues. Here the CDR3 reads CASSLEEMGGELFF. CDR3 in DNA: TGTGCCAGCAGCCTGGAGGAGATGGGCGGGGAGCTGTTTTTT.

This clonotype was recorded a few times. The chain combines TRBV11-2 with TRBJ2-7; D is unresolved. Germline V gives CDR1 SGHAT, CDR2 FQNNGV. The CDR3 runs to 11 residues. Deletions cut 5 bases from V and 3 bases from J, with 5 bases between. CDR3 loop: CASSLHYEQYF. The CDR3 DNA reads as TGTGCCAGCAGCCTCCACTACGAGCAGTACTTC.

The genes are TRBV7-6 and TRBJ2-1; TRBD1 matches at 7 bases. In germline, CDR1 is SGHVS, CDR2 FNYEAQ. The V and J ends lost 1 base and 7 bases, in that order; junction bases with no gene match: 7. CDR3 length equals 15 residues. The CDR3 reads CASSLGQGSKNEQFF. The CDR3 DNA reads as TGTGCCAGCAGCTTAGGACAGGGTAGTAAAAATGAGCAGTTCTTC.

This chain uses TRBV27 with TRBJ1-1, with 7 bases aligning to TRBD1. Germline V gene data show CDR1 as MNHEY and CDR2 as SMNVEV (reference sequence). This CDR3 has 15 amino acids. The J segment lost 1 base and the V segment lost 6 bases, leaving 8 bases of the junction unmatched. The DNA of the CDR3 is TGTGCCAGCAGAGACCGGACAGGCCCGAACACTGAAGCTTTCTTT. Translated, it gives CASRDRTGPNTEAFF.

To note about this clonotype: At one boundary the junction diverges from the germline segment, which might be a read error. This rearrangement joins TRBV19 to TRBJ2-1; 10 bases are shared with TRBD1. The CDR3 loop spans 13 amino acids. Germline lookup yields CDR1 LNHDA and CDR2 SQIVND (reference sequence). DNA of the CDR3: TGTGCCACAAGGGACAGGGGCTACGATGAGCAGTTCTTC. The encoded protein is CATRDRGYDEQFF.

The chain uses TRBV28 and TRBJ2-7; 12 bases are shared with TRBD2. The CDR3 is 15 residues long. V was clipped by 6 bases and J by 7 bases; unmatched bases: 10. In germline, CDR1 is MDHEN, CDR2 SYDVKM. The chain's CDR3 is CASRYPLAGGREQYF. The CDR3 DNA reads TGTGCCAGCAGATACCCACTAGCGGGAGGTAGGGAGCAGTACTTC.

This clonotype was observed a few times. The chain has TRBV12-3 or TRBV12-4 and TRBJ2-7; no clear D. CDR3 length equals 13 residues. Deletions cut 3 bases from V and 3 bases from J, with 9 bases between. For the CDR3, the DNA is TGTGCCAGCAGTTTTGCACAGAACTACGAGCAGTACTTC. Translated, it gives CASSFAQNYEQYF.

The chain has TRBV7-6 and TRBJ1-1; a weak D match, TRBD1 (5 bases). Germline V gives CDR1 SGHVS, CDR2 FNYEAQ. The CDR3 spans 15 residues. V lost 1 base, J lost 1 base, and 10 bases lay in between. The CDR3 protein is CASSLGGQGNTEAFF. The CDR3 DNA is TGTGCCAGCAGCTTAGGAGGCCAGGGGAACACTGAAGCTTTCTTT.

This clonotype has just one count. This may be a read error: a much more frequent sequence differs by one nucleotide. The chain carries TRBV7-6 and TRBJ2-1; perhaps TRBD2 as D (6 bases). CDR1 is SGHVS and CDR2 is FNYEAQ in the germline V gene. The CDR3 covers 17 residues. CDR3 amino acids: CARSSSVGSGYYNEQFF. In DNA form, the CDR3 reads TGTGCCAGAAGCTCCTCAGTGGGTAGCGGCTACTACAATGAGCAGTTCTTC.

This rearrangement joins TRBV12-5 to TRBJ2-1, with 9 bases that match TRBD2. The V and J ends lost 3 bases and 9 bases, in that order; junction bases with no gene match: 3. This CDR3 comprises 13 residues. Per the germline V gene, CDR1 is LGHNT and CDR2 is FRNRAP. CDR3: CASGLAGGIEQFF. The CDR3 coding sequence is TGTGCTAGTGGTTTAGCGGGAGGTATTGAGCAGTTCTTC.

This clonotype was found a few times. The chain joins TRBV6-1 to TRBJ1-5, with TRBD1 matching 7 bases. Germline V lookup: CDR1 MNHNS, CDR2 SASEGT. With 5 bases clipped from V and 3 bases from J, the junction kept 4 bases outside the gene matches. This CDR3 has 14 residues. The chain's CDR3 is CASSSGGNNQPQHF. The CDR3 region has the DNA TGTGCCAGCAGTTCAGGGGGAAACAATCAGCCCCAGCATTTT.

The V gene is TRBV7-9, the J gene TRBJ1-2; D unclear. CDR3 size: 15 residues. Trimming took off 5 bases at V and 3 bases at J, with 16 bases between the two ends. Germline V gene sequence: CDR1 SEHNR, CDR2 FQNEAQ (reference sequence). As DNA, the CDR3 is TGTGCCAGCAGCCGAGAGGAGGGTGTCTACTATGGCTACACCTTC. Its translation: CASSREEGVYYGYTF.

The chain carries TRBV19 and TRBJ1-2; D gene ambiguous. The CDR3 is 13 residues long. V lost 5 bases to trimming and J lost 7 bases, with 14 bases between them. Looked up from germline, CDR1 is LNHDA and CDR2 is SQIVND (reference sequence). The CDR3, as DNA: TGTGCCAGTAGTGTCGGACTGGCTATTGGCTACACCTTC. Encoded protein: CASSVGLAIGYTF.

The count of this clonotype is one. J is TRBJ1-1 and V is TRBV10-3, with 7 positions matching TRBD1. From germline, CDR1 is ENHRY and CDR2 SYGVKD. The CDR3 extends over 14 amino acids. V lost 0 bases to trimming and J lost 7 bases; unmatched junction nucleotides: 5. Here the CDR3 reads CAISESDRDYEAFF. In DNA form, the CDR3 reads TGTGCCATCAGTGAGTCCGACAGGGACTATGAAGCTTTCTTT.